What follows are 20 T cell receptor beta chains derived from one specimen sequenced in a study of shared clonotypes between healthy human individuals. Clones were sequenced by immunoSEQ multiplex PCR, and TCRdb holds only the in-frame ones, with some missing. This table holds hundreds of thousands of clones, roughly 72% found once. The specimen was PBMCs. These receptors were collected from a woman aged 40 to 49 in good health. Some clones in this sample may be carry-over from other donors' samples.

This clone showed up just a few times. This sequence may be a read error, since a much larger clone differs from it by one base. Within the sample, other DNA sequences also encode this same CDR3. The gene calls are TRBV7-3 and TRBJ1-1; the D is unclear. The CDR3 contains 13 residues. Looked up from germline, CDR1 is SGHTA and CDR2 is FQGTGA. V was cut by 6 bases and J by 5 bases, with 13 bases left in between. The CDR3 nucleotides read TGTGCCAGCAGTGTCATTCCGAGGACTGAAGCTTTCTTT. Its protein is CASSVIPRTEAFF. Drawing the rest from reference TRBV7-3 and TRBJ1-1, the complete variable domain is GAGVSQTPSNKVTEKGKYVELRCDPISGHTALYWYRQSLGQGPEFLIYFQGTGAADDSGLPNDRFFAVRPEGSVSTLKIQRTERGDSAVYLCASSVIPRTEAFFGQGTRLTVV.

The chain couples TRBV9 to TRBJ2-1; 12 nucleotides agree with TRBD2. The CDR3 totals 16 residues. Unmatched junction bases numbered 5, after V lost 0 bases and J lost 7 bases. The V gene's germline CDR1 is SGDLS and CDR2 YYNGEE. For the CDR3, the DNA is TGTGCCAGCAGCGTAGAGCTAGCGGGAGGGCGAAATGAGCAGTTCTTC. It translates to CASSVELAGGRNEQFF.

The V call is TRBV30, the J call TRBJ2-1; no clear D. The CDR3 loop spans 14 amino acids. V was shortened by 0 bases and J by 2 bases, with 8 bases between the two germline ends. The germline V gene has CDR1 GTSNPN and CDR2 SVGIG (reference sequence). The CDR3 is CAWSVDRAYNEQFF. DNA for the CDR3: TGTGCCTGGAGTGTAGATCGGGCCTACAATGAGCAGTTCTTC.

On this clone itself: Distinct nucleotide sequences in the sample also encode this CDR3. The chain links TRBV5-1 to TRBJ1-4; 7 nucleotides agree with TRBD1. CDR3 length equals 15 residues. Losses at the gene ends were 0 bases for V and 4 bases for J; bases not matched to a gene: 3. Germline lookup yields CDR1 SGHRS and CDR2 YFSETQ. CDR3 in DNA: TGCGCCAGCAGCTTGGACAGGGGTAGTAATGAAAAACTGTTTTTT. As protein: CASSLDRGSNEKLFF.

The chain is built from TRBV7-2 and TRBJ2-3; 8 nucleotides line up with TRBD1. Germline-derived CDR1 and CDR2 are SGHTA and FQGNSA. This CDR3 contains 15 residues. Germline trimming cut 3 bases from V and 4 bases from J; bases unmatched to any gene: 6. The CDR3 loop reads CASSFIPGGADTQYF. CDR3 nucleotide sequence: TGTGCCAGCAGCTTTATACCAGGGGGCGCAGATACGCAGTATTTT.

This chain joins TRBV5-1 and TRBJ2-6, with D hard to call. The CDR3 spans 16 residues. V was clipped by 4 bases and J by 0 bases, with 11 bases between them. Germline V gene lookup returns CDR1 SGHRS and CDR2 YFSETQ. The CDR3 protein is CASSGGQSSGANVLTF. CDR3 nucleotides: TGCGCCAGCAGCGGTGGGCAAAGCTCTGGGGCCAACGTCCTGACTTTC.

This chain connects TRBV4-1 to TRBJ1-1, with 8 nucleotides matching TRBD1. Germline V gives CDR1 MGHRA, CDR2 YSYEKL. V trimming: 2 bases; J trimming: 7 bases; junction bases outside the gene matches: 18. This CDR3 comprises 18 residues. The CDR3 DNA reads as TGCGCCAGCAGCCAAATCCAACCCCGCGGGACAGGAGCCATTGAAGCTTTCTTT. Translation gives CASSQIQPRGTGAIEAFF.

The genes are TRBV4-1 and TRBJ2-1; a weak D match, TRBD1 (8 bases). This CDR3 region has 17 residues. CDR1 MGHRA and CDR2 YSYEKL come from the germline V gene. Deletions cut 1 base from V and 8 bases from J, with 21 bases between. CDR3 sequence reads: CASSQGRLGQGGDEQFF. The CDR3 DNA reads TGCGCCAGCAGCCAAGGCCGATTAGGACAGGGAGGGGATGAGCAGTTCTTC.

The V call is TRBV10-1, the J call TRBJ1-1, with 8 bases that match TRBD1. The CDR3 runs to 13 residues. Trimming removed 8 bases from V and 1 base from J; junction bases left unmatched: 3. Germline CDR1 and CDR2: WNHNN and SYGVQD (reference sequence). This CDR3 reads CASAGGRNTEAFF. The CDR3 DNA sequence: TGCGCCAGCGCAGGGGGCCGGAACACTGAAGCTTTCTTT.

The CDR3 reads CASMGGANQPQHF. The CDR3 nucleotides read TGTGCCAGCATGGGGGGCGCCAATCAGCCCCAGCATTTT. J is TRBJ1-5 and V is TRBV28, with a tentative D call TRBD1 (6 bases). The V and J ends lost 7 bases and 3 bases respectively, with 10 bases between them. Germline assignment: CDR1 MDHEN and CDR2 SYDVKM. The CDR3 consists of 13 residues.

The chain joins TRBV5-1 to TRBJ1-2; 7 bases align to TRBD1. Germline CDR1 is SGHRS and CDR2 is YFSETQ. V lost 4 bases, J lost 10 bases, and 19 bases stayed unmatched. The CDR3 length is 16 residues. The CDR3 is CASSGGTANQVHFYTF. The CDR3 bases are TGCGCCAGCAGCGGAGGGACAGCCAACCAGGTCCATTTCTACACCTTC.

This chain links TRBV18 with TRBJ1-1; weak D call: TRBD1 (5 bases). The CDR3 extends over 15 amino acids. The germline gives CDR1 KGHSH, CDR2 LQKENI. Between the trimmed V and J ends, which lost 3 bases and 0 bases, there was a span of 11 bases. CDR3: CASSPQQEMNTEAFF. In DNA, the CDR3 is TGTGCCAGCTCACCCCAACAGGAGATGAACACTGAAGCTTTCTTT.

The chain is built from TRBV30 and TRBJ1-6; a possible D gene is TRBD1 (6 bases). Germline CDR1 is GTSNPN and CDR2 is SVGIG (reference sequence). Trimming removed 5 bases from V and 0 bases from J, with 14 bases in between. The CDR3 length is 16 residues. The CDR3 nucleotides are TGTGCCTGGGGTAGGACAGTAAGCTCCTATAATTCACCCCTCCACTTT. Translation: CAWGRTVSSYNSPLHF.

The gene calls are TRBV7-2 and TRBJ2-2; the D call may be TRBD1 or TRBD2 (5 bases each). The CDR3 runs 15 residues. The germline V and J ends were trimmed by 3 bases and 5 bases, with 13 bases remaining between them. The germline V gene encodes CDR1 SGHTA and CDR2 FQGNSA. CDR3 nucleotides: TGTGCCAGCAGCTTGATTGGGACGGCAACCGGGGAGCTGTTTTTT. Its translation is CASSLIGTATGELFF.

This clone was seen a handful of times. The V gene is TRBV30, the J gene TRBJ2-5; D is undetermined. Gene TRBJ2-7 matches the end of the DNA better, so the J call may be wrong. CDR3 size: 12 residues. Germline CDR1 GTSNPN, CDR2 SVGIG (reference sequence). The CDR3 DNA sequence: TGTGCCTGGAGTGTGGGTCCCTACGAGCAGTACTTC. Amino acids: CAWSVGPYEQYF.

The chain combines TRBV19 with TRBJ2-2; no reliable D call. The germline V and J ends were trimmed by 7 bases and 1 base, with 7 bases remaining between them. This CDR3 region has 13 residues. The germline gives CDR1 LNHDA, CDR2 SQIVND (reference sequence). The CDR3, as DNA: TGTGCCAGTAATAGAATGAACACCGGGGAGCTGTTTTTT. Translation gives CASNRMNTGELFF.

The chain employs TRBV11-2 and TRBJ2-7, with TRBD2 matching 8 bases. The CDR3 has 15 residues. V lost 3 bases, J lost 5 bases, and 9 bases stayed unmatched. CDR1 SGHAT and CDR2 FQNNGV come from the germline V gene. CDR3 in amino acids: CASSLVAAGVHEQYF. The CDR3 DNA reads as TGTGCCAGCAGCTTGGTAGCAGCGGGAGTGCACGAGCAGTACTTC.

The chain combines TRBV9 with TRBJ1-2; D is possibly TRBD1 (6 bases). The CDR3 totals 14 residues. Between the trimmed V and J ends, which lost 4 bases and 7 bases, there was a span of 17 bases. CDR1 SGDLS and CDR2 YYNGEE come from the germline V gene. CDR3 coding DNA: TGTGCCAGCAGCACGACGGGACAATTTCGTGGCTACACCTTC. Amino acids: CASSTTGQFRGYTF.

This clone was seen only a few times. The rearrangement links TRBV28 to TRBJ2-1; either TRBD1 or TRBD2 may fit D (5 bases each). CDR3 length: 13 residues. V lost 3 bases, J lost 9 bases, and 12 bases lay in between. CDR1 and CDR2 (germline): MDHEN, SYDVKM. The CDR3 coding sequence is TGTGCCAGCAGTTTGTGGGGCGGAGGTGAGCAGTTCTTC. Protein product: CASSLWGGGEQFF. Full variable domain (outside the CDR3, taken from reference TRBV28 and TRBJ2-1): DVKVTQSSRYLVKRTGEKVFLECVQDMDHENMFWYRQDPGLGLRLIYFSYDVKMKEKGDIPEGYSVSREKKERFSLILESASTNQTSMYLCASSLWGGGEQFFGPGTRLTVL.

This clone was recorded only once. V gene TRBV21-1 combines with J gene TRBJ2-1; the DNA was not compared with TRBD2, the D call given in the table. TRBV21-1 is tagged as a pseudogene. The CDR3 sequence is 18 residues long. CDR3 in DNA: TGTGCCAGCAGCAAAACGGGTCCACTAGCGGGCCTTTACAATGAGCAGTTCTTC. Translation gives CASSKTGPLAGLYNEQFF.